This TCR beta chain derives from a study of cytomegalovirus exposure and HLA in healthy donors. Overall study context: It was reported in a later analysis that the same platform had been used for the 120 or so validation repertoires as for the roughly 670 first-cohort repertoires.

On this clone: The antigen is not known.

Study-wide results and caveats: A list of 150 or so TCR beta chains associated with cytomegalovirus was given. A classifier reportedly called cytomegalovirus status with high sensitivity and specificity. Most sequenced TCRs were rare (though some public TCRs occurred in many donors).

CDR1 is SGHAT, CDR2 FQNNGV, per germline. Between the trimmed V and J ends, which lost 4 bases and 6 bases, there was a span of 19 bases. There are 15 residues in the CDR3. Produced via immunoSEQ multiplex PCR; TCRdb's table is partial and in-frame only. The sample shows roughly 220,000 clones, approximately 88% of them seen only once. The chain has TRBV11-2 and TRBJ2-7; the D gene is possibly TRBD2 (6 bases). Material: PBMCs. The sequence was collected from a woman aged 30 to 39 in good health and CMV-seropositive. The CDR3 sequence is CASSSSLTSKPEQYF. DNA of the CDR3: TGTGCCAGCAGCTCGTCCTTGACTAGTAAGCCCGAGCAGTACTTC.